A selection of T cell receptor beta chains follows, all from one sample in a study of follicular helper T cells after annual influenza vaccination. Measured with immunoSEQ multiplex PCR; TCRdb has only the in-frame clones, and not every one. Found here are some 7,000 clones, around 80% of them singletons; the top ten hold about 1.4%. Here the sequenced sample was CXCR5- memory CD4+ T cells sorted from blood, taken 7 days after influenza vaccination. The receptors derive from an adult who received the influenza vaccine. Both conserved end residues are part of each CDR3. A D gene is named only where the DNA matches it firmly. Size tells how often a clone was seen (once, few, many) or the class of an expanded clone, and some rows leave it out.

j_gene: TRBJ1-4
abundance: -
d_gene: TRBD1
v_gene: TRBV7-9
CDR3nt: TGTGCCAGCAGCCTGGGGGACAGGGATACTAATGAAAAACTGTTTTTT
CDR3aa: CASSLGDRDTNEKLFF

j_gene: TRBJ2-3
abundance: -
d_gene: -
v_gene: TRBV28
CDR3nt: TGTGCCAGCATAACAGGACAGCTCACAGATACGCAGTATTTT
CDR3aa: CASITGQLTDTQYF

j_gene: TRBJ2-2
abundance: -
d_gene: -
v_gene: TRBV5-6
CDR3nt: TGTGCCAGCAGCGTTCGAGGGGAGCTGTTTTTT
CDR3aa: CASSVRGELFF

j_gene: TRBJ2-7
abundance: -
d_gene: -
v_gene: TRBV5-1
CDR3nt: TGCGCCAGCAGCCCCGAGGGATTTCTCTACGAGCAGTACTTC
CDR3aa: CASSPEGFLYEQYF

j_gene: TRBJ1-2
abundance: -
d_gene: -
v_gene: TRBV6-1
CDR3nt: TGTGCCAGCAGTGAAGTACCGGCCGGCTACACCTTC
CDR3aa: CASSEVPAGYTF

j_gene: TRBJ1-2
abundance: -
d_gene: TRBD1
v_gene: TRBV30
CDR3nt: TGTGCCTGGAGCCACGGGACAGGGTATGGCTACACCTTC
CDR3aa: CAWSHGTGYGYTF

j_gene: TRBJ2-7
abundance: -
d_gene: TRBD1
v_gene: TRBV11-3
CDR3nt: TGTGCCAGCAGCACCGGGACAGAGGACGAGCAGTACTTC
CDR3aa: CASSTGTEDEQYF

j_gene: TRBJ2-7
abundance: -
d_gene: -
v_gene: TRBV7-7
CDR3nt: TGTGCCAGCAGCCCCAGGGCCGGGCCGAACTACGAGCAGTACTTC
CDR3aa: CASSPRAGPNYEQYF

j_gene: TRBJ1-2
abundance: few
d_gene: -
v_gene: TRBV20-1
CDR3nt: TGCAGTGCCTCCTGGGGGGGTGGCTACACCTTC
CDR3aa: CSASWGGGYTF

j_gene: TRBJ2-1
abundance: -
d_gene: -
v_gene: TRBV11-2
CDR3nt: TGTGCCAGCAGCTTAGCCAGGGCTGGTGAGCAGTTCTTC
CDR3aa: CASSLARAGEQFF

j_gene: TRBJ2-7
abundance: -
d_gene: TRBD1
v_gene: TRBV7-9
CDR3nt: TGTGCCAGCAGCCCGGGACAGAATTTCTACGAGCAGTACTTC
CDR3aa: CASSPGQNFYEQYF

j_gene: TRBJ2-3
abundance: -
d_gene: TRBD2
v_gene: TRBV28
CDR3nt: TGTGCCAGCAGGGGAACTAGCGGGGGCACAGATACGCAGTATTTT
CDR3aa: CASRGTSGGTDTQYF

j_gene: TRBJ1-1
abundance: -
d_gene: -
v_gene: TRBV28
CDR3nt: TGTGCCAGCAGCCGGGGGTGGAGGATGAACACTGAAGCTTTCTTT
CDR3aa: CASSRGWRMNTEAFF

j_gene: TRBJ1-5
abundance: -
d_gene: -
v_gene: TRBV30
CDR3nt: TGTGCCTGGGAACAGGGTAGCAATCAGCCCCAGCATTTT
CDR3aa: CAWEQGSNQPQHF

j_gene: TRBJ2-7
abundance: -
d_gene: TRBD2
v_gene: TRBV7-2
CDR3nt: TGTGCCAGCAGCACGACTAGCGGGAGGCCTTCCTACGAGCAGTACTTC
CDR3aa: CASSTTSGRPSYEQYF

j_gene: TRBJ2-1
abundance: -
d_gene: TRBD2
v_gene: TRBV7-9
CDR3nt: TGTGCCAGCAGCTTTCAAGCGGGGGGGCCGGGAAATGAGCAGTTCTTC
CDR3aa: CASSFQAGGPGNEQFF

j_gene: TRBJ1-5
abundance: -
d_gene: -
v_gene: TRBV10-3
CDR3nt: TGTGCCATCAGTACGACCGACGATCAGCCCCAGCATTTT
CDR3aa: CAISTTDDQPQHF

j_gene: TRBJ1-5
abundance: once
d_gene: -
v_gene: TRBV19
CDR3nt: TGTGCCAGCACCGAGAGGGCGTATAGCAATCAGCCCCAGCATTTT
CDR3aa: CASTERAYSNQPQHF

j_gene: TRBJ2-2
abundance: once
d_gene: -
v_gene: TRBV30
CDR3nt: TGTGCCTGGAGGGTTCGACAGGCAAGCGGGGAGCTGTTTTTT
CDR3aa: CAWRVRQASGELFF

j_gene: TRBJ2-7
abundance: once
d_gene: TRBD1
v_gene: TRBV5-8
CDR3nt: TGTGCCAGCAGACTTCCGGGACAGGGGGCGTTCGAGCAGTACTTC
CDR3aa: CASRLPGQGAFEQYF

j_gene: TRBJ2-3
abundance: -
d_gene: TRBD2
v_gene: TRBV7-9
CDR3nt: TGTGCCAGCAGCTTAGGCGGGGGGCCAGATACGCAGTATTTT
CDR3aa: CASSLGGGPDTQYF

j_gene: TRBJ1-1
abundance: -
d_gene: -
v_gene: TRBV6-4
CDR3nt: TGTGCCAGCCCCGGGTTCTACGTGATCACGACTGAAGCTTTCTTT
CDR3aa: CASPGFYVITTEAFF

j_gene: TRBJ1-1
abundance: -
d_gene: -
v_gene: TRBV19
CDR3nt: TGTGCCAGTACCCCATCACCCGGGGACGGCAAAGGAGCTTTCTTT
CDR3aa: CASTPSPGDGKGAFF

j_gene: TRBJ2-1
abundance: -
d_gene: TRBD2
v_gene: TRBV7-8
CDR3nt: TGTGCCAGCAGCATCGGGGGGAACTCCTACAATGAGCAGTTCTTC
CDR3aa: CASSIGGNSYNEQFF

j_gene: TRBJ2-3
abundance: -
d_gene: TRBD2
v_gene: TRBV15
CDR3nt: TGTGCCACCAGCAGAGGTCTAGCGGGAGCTGATACGCAGTATTTT
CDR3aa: CATSRGLAGADTQYF

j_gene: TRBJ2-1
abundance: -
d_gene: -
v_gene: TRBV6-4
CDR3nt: TGTGCCAGTTCCCGACAGGCCAACCCCAATGAGCAGTTCTTC
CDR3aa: CASSRQANPNEQFF

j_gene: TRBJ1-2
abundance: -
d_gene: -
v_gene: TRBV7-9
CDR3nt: TGTGCCAGCAGCTTACATAATAACTATGGCTACACCTTC
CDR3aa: CASSLHNNYGYTF

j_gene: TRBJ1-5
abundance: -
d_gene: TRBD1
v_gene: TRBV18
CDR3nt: TGTGCCAGCTCACCGGACAGGGGGAATCAGCCCCAGCATTTT
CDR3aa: CASSPDRGNQPQHF

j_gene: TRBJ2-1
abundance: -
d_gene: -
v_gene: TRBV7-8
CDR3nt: TGTGCCAGCAGCCCCCCGGGAAGCGGGTTCTACAATGAGCAGTTCTTC
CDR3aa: CASSPPGSGFYNEQFF

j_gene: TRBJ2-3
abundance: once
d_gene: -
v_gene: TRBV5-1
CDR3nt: TGCGCCAGCAGGGTCGGGGGCCCTGTGGGCACAGATACGCAGTATTTT
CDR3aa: CASRVGGPVGTDTQYF

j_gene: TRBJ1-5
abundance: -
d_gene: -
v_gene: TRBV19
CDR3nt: TGTGCCAGTAGTGGAGAGGGTTGGGCCCAGCATTTT
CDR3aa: CASSGEGWAQHF

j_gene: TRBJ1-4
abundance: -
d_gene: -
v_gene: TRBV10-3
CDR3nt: TGTGCCATCAGTGAGGGGTACGGTTCGGTCCTTAATGAAAAACTGTTTTTT
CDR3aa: CAISEGYGSVLNEKLFF

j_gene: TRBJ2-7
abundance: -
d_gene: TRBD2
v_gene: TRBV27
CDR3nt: TGTGCCAGCAGTAGGACTAGAACCTACGAGCAGTACTTC
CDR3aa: CASSRTRTYEQYF

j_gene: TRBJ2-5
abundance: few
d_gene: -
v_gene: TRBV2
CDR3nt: TGTGCCAGCAGTGGTGCGGAGGCACAAGAGACCCAGTACTTC
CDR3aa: CASSGAEAQETQYF

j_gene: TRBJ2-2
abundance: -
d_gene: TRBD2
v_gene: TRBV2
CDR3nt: TGTGCCAGCACGCTAGCGGGGAACACCGGGGAGCTGTTTTTT
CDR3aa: CASTLAGNTGELFF

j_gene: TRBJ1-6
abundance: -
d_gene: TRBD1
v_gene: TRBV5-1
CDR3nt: TGCGCCAGCAGCTTGGGTCTCCGGACAGGGGGTAATTCACCCCTCCACTTT
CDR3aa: CASSLGLRTGGNSPLHF

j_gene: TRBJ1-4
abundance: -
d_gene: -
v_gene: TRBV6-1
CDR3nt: TGTGCCAGCAGTGAAGCGCGAGGGCACGGTAATGAAAAACTGTTTTTT
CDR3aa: CASSEARGHGNEKLFF

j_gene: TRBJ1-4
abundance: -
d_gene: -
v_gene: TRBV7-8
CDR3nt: TGTGCCAGCAGCTTGGCGCTCTATGAAAAACTGTTTTTT
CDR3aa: CASSLALYEKLFF

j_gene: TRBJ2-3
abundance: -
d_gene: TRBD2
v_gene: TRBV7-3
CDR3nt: TGTGCCAGCAGCTTAATGGGAGGGGGCACAGATACGCAGTATTTT
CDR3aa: CASSLMGGGTDTQYF

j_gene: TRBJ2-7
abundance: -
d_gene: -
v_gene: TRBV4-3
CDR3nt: TGCGCCAGCAGCCAAGATCCGGCATCCTACGAGCAGTACTTC
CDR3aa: CASSQDPASYEQYF

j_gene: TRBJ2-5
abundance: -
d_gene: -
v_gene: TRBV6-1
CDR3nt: TGTGCCAGCGATCTCATCCGAGAGACCCAGTACTTC
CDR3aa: CASDLIRETQYF

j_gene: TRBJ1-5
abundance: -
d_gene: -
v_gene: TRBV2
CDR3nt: TGTGCCAGCAGTGAGGGGGCAGGGTTCAATCAGCCCCAGCATTTT
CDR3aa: CASSEGAGFNQPQHF

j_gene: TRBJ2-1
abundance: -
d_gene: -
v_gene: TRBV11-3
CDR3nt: TGTGCCAGCAGCTTAGATACGGCAGGGGGGCCTTACAATGAGCAGTTCTTC
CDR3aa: CASSLDTAGGPYNEQFF

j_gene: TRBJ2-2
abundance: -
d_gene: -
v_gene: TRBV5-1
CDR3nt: TGCGCCAGCAGCTTGGGAGAGGTGAACACCGGGGAGCTGTTTTTT
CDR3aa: CASSLGEVNTGELFF